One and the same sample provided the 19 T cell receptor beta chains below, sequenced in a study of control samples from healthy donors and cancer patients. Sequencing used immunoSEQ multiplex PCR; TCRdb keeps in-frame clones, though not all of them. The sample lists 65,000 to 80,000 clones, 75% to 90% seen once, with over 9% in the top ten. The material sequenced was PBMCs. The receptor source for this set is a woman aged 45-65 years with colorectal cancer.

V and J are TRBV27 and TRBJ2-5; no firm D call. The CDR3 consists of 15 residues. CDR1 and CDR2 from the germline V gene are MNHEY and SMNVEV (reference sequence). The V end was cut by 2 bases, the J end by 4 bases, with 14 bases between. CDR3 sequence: CASSLSPRVGETQYF. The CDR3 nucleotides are TGTGCCAGCAGTTTAAGCCCTCGTGTGGGAGAGACCCAGTACTTC.

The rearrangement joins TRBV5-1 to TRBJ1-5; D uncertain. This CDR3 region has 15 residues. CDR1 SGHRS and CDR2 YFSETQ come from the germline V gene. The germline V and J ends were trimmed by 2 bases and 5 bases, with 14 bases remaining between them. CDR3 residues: CASSLGNTEDQPQHF. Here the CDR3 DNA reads TGCGCCAGCAGCTTAGGCAATACTGAGGATCAGCCCCAGCATTTT.

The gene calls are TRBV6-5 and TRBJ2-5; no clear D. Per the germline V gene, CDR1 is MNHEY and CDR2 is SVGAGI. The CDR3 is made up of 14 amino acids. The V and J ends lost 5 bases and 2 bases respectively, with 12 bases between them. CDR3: CASSRRRLQETQYF. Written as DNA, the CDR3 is TGTGCCAGCAGTCGGCGACGGTTGCAAGAGACCCAGTACTTC.

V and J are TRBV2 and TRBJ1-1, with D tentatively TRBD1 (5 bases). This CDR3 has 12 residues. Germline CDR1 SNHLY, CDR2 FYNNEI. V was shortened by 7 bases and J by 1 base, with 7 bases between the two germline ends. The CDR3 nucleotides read TGTGCCAGCAATAGGGGGAACACTGAAGCTTTCTTT. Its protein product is CASNRGNTEAFF.

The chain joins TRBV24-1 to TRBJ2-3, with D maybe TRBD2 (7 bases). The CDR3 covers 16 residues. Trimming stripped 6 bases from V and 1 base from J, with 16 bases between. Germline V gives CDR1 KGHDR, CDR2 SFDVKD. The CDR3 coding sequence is TGTGCCACCAGTACCGTCATCGGGGGGCGCACAGATACGCAGTATTTT. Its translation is CATSTVIGGRTDTQYF.

CDR3 sequence (DNA): TGTGCCAGCAGCTTCAGGCCCGACAGGGGGAAAAAGTCGGCGCATCAGCCCCAGCATTTT. Protein: CASSFRPDRGKKSAHQPQHF. This chain uses TRBV5-4 with TRBJ1-5; 9 positions agree with TRBD1. CDR3 size: 20 residues. After removal of 2 bases from V and 5 bases from J, the junction contained 20 bases not matched to a gene. CDR1 and CDR2 from the germline V gene are SGHNT and YYREEE (reference sequence).

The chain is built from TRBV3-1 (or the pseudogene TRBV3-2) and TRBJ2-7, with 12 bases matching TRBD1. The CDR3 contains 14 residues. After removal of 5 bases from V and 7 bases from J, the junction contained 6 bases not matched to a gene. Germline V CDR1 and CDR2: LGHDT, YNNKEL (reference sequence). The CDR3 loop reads CASSSGTGGREQYV. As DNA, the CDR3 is TGTGCCAGCAGCTCCGGGACAGGGGGCCGGGAGCAGTACGTC.

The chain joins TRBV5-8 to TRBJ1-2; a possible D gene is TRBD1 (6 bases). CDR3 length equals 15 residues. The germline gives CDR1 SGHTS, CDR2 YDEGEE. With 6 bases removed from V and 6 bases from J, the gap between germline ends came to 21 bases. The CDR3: CASTFLGEGEDGYTF. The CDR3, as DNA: TGTGCCAGCACCTTCTTGGGGGAGGGGGAAGATGGCTACACCTTC.

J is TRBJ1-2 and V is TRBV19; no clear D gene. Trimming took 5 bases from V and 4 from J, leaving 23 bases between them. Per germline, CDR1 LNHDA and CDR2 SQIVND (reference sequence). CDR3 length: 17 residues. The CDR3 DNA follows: TGTGCCAGTAGTCTCCCCGGGCGGGCACACCTTAGCTATGGCTACACCTTC. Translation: CASSLPGRAHLSYGYTF.

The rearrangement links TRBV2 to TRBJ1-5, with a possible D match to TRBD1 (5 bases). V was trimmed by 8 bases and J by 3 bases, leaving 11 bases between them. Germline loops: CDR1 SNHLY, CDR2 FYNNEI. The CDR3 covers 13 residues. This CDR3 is CASAGDFNQPQHF. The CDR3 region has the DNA TGTGCCAGCGCCGGGGACTTCAATCAGCCCCAGCATTTT.

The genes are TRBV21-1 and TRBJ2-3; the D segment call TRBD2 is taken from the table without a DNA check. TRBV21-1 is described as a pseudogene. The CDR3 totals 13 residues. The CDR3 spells CASSKINWDTQYF. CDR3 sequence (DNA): TGTGCCAGCAGCAAAATTAACTGGGATACGCAGTATTTT.

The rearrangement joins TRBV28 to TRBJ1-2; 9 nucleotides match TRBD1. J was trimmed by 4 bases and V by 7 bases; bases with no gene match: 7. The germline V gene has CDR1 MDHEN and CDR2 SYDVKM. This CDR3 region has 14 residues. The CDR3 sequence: CASTRTGVVYGYTF. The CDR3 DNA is TGTGCCAGCACCAGGACAGGGGTAGTCTATGGCTACACCTTC.

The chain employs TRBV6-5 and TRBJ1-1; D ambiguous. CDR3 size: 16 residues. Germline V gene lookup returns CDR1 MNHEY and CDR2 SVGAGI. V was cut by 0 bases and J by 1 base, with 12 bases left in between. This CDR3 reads CASSYSKDAWNTEAFF. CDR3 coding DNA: TGTGCCAGCAGTTACTCGAAGGACGCATGGAACACTGAAGCTTTCTTT.

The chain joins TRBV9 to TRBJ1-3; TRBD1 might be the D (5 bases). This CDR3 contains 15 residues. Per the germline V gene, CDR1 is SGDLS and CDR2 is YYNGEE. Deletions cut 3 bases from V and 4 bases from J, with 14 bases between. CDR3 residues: CASSASPGPGNTIYF. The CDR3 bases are TGTGCCAGCAGCGCCTCCCCAGGGCCCGGAAACACCATATATTTT.

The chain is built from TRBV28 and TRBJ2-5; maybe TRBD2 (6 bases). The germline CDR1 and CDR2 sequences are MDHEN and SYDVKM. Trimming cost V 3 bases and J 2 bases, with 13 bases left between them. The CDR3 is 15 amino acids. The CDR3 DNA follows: TGTGCCAGCAGTTTGGGGGGTAAATGGCAAGAGACCCAGTACTTC. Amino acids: CASSLGGKWQETQYF.

The CDR3 loop is CASAPPGQGLGGELFF. Here the CDR3 DNA reads TGTGCTAGTGCCCCTCCGGGACAGGGTTTGGGCGGGGAGCTGTTTTTT. The V and J genes are TRBV12-5 and TRBJ2-2; 9 nucleotides align to TRBD1. Losses at the gene ends were 7 bases for V and 7 bases for J; bases not matched to a gene: 13. The CDR3 has 16 residues. Germline V gene sequence: CDR1 LGHNT, CDR2 FRNRAP.

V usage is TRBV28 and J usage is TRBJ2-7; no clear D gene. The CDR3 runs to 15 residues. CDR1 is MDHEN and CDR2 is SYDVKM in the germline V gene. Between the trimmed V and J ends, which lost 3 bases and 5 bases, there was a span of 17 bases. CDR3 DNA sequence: TGTGCCAGCAGTTTGAGGACCGAAGGATCCGACGAGCAGTACGTC. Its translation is CASSLRTEGSDEQYV.

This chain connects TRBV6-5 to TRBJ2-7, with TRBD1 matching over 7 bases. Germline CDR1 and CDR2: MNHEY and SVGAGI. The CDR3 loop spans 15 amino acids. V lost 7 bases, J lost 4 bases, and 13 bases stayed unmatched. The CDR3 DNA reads TGTGCCAGCACCCCCGGTGGGACAGTCCCTTACGAGCAGTACGTC. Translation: CASTPGGTVPYEQYV.

CDR3 sequence reads: CASSLVNQANTEAFF. CDR3 bases: TGTGCCAGCAGCTTGGTGAACCAAGCGAACACTGAAGCTTTCTTT. V gene TRBV5-4 combines with J gene TRBJ1-1; the D is unclear. Trimming shortened V by 0 bases and J by 1 base, and 10 bases separated the two germline ends. The germline CDR1 and CDR2 sequences are SGHNT and YYREEE (reference sequence). The CDR3 runs to 15 residues.